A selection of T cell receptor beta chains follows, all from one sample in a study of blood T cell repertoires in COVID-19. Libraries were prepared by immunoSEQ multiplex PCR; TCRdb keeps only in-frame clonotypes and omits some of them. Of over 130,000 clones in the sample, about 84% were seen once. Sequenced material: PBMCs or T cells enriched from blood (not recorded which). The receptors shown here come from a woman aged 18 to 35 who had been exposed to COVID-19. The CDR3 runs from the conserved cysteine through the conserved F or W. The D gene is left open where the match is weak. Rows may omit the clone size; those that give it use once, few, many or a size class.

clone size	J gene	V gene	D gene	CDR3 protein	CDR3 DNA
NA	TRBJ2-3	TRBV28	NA	CASSLGALSTDTQYF	TGTGCCAGCAGTTTAGGGGCTCTTTCCACAGATACGCAGTATTTT
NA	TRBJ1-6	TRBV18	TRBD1	CASSPTQGMNNSPLHF	TGTGCCAGCTCACCGACACAGGGGATGAATAATTCACCCCTCCACTTT
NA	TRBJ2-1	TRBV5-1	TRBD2	CASSPGEREKIGEQFF	TGCGCCAGCAGCCCTGGGGAGCGGGAGAAGATCGGTGAGCAGTTCTTC
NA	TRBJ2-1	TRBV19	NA	CASSPQRFSEYNEQFF	TGTGCCAGTAGTCCTCAACGTTTTAGCGAGTACAATGAGCAGTTCTTC
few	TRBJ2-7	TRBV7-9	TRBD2	CASSLDQREVSEQYF	TGTGCCAGCAGCTTAGATCAGCGGGAGGTATCCGAGCAGTACTTC
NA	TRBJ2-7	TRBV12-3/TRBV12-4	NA	CASSFHSYEQYF	TGTGCCAGCAGTTTCCACTCCTACGAGCAGTACTTC
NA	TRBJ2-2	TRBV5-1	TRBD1	CASSYHTGGTLAGELFF	TGCGCCAGCAGCTATCATACAGGGGGCACCTTGGCCGGGGAGCTGTTTTTT
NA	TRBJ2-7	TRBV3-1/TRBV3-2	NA	CASSHQGDSTEQYF	TGTGCCAGCAGCCACCAGGGCGATTCCACCGAGCAGTACTTC
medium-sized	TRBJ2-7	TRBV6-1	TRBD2	CASSEEGGSSYEQYF	TGTGCCAGCAGTGAAGAGGGCGGGAGCTCCTACGAGCAGTACTTC
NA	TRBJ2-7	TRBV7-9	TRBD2	CASSSLRASGSRTYEQYF	TGTGCCAGCAGCTCCCTAAGAGCTAGCGGGAGTAGAACCTACGAGCAGTACTTC
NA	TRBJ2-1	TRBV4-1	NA	CASSQDLSQKEQFF	TGCGCCAGCAGCCAAGATTTGAGCCAAAAGGAGCAGTTCTTC
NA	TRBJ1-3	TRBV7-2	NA	CASSSRTARGRSSGNTIYF	TGTGCCAGCAGCTCAAGGACAGCGCGGGGGCGAAGCTCTGGAAACACCATATATTTT
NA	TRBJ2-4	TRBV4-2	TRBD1	CASSQAPTDRGRYIQYF	TGTGCCAGCAGCCAAGCCCCCACCGACAGGGGGCGGTACATTCAGTACTTC
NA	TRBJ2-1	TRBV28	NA	CAGSNDREVWNEQFF	TGTGCCGGGTCTAACGACAGGGAGGTTTGGAATGAGCAGTTCTTC
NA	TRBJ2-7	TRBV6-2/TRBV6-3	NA	CASSPLSDFYEQYF	TGTGCCAGCAGTCCCCTTTCGGACTTCTACGAGCAGTACTTC
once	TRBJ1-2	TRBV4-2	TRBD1	CASSQGTGVYGYTF	TGTGCCAGCAGCCAAGGGACAGGGGTCTATGGCTACACCTTC
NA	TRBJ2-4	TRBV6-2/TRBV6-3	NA	CASSSGHSSGWRNIQYF	TGTGCCAGCAGTTCTGGTCACTCGAGTGGGTGGAGGAACATTCAGTACTTC
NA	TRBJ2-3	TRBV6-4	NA	CASSGMGGDTQYF	TGTGCCAGCAGCGGGATGGGGGGAGATACGCAGTATTTT
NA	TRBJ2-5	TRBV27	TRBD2	CASGRTSGLYQETQYF	TGTGCCAGCGGGAGGACTAGCGGGCTCTACCAAGAGACCCAGTACTTC
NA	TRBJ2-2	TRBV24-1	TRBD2	CATSDFTSGAHGELFF	TGTGCCACCAGTGATTTTACTAGCGGGGCTCACGGGGAGCTGTTTTTT
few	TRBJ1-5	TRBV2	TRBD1	CASSQQGNGQPQHF	TGTGCCAGCAGCCAACAGGGGAACGGTCAGCCCCAGCATTTT
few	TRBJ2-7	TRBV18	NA	CASSRDNSYEQYF	TGTGCCAGCTCTCGGGACAACTCCTACGAGCAGTACTTC
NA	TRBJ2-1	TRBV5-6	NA	CASSLGLTYNEQFF	TGTGCCAGCAGCTTGGGACTCACCTACAATGAGCAGTTCTTC
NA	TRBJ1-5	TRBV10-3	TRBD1	CAIRAQGQGRNQPQHF	TGTGCCATCAGAGCTCAAGGACAGGGAAGGAATCAGCCCCAGCATTTT
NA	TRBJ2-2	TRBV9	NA	CASSARQVGELFF	TGTGCCAGCAGCGCGCGACAAGTCGGGGAGCTGTTTTTT
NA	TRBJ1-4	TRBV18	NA	CASSNREGHEKLFF	TGTGCCAGCTCAAACCGGGAGGGCCATGAAAAACTGTTTTTT
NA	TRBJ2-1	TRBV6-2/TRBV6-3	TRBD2	CASSQSGSYPSQFF	TGTGCCAGCAGCCAAAGCGGGAGTTACCCGAGCCAGTTCTTC
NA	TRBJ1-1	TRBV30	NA	CAWSKGEDTEAFF	TGTGCCTGGAGTAAAGGGGAGGACACTGAAGCTTTCTTT
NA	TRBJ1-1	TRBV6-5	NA	CASGLRTLRNTEAFF	TGTGCCAGCGGACTTCGAACGCTGAGGAACACTGAAGCTTTCTTT
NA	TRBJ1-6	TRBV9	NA	CASSGSTGPYSPLHF	TGTGCCAGCAGCGGATCGACAGGTCCTTATTCACCCCTCCACTTT
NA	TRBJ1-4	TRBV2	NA	CASSVNGGTNEKLFF	TGTGCCAGCAGTGTAAATGGAGGGACTAATGAAAAACTGTTTTTT
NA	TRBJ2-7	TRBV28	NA	CASSLGGRRSLAPYEQYF	TGTGCCAGCAGTTTAGGGGGCCGGCGGTCTCTAGCACCCTACGAGCAGTACTTC
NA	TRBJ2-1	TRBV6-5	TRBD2	CASSLSGITYNEQFF	TGTGCCAGCAGTTTAAGCGGGATTACCTACAATGAGCAGTTCTTC
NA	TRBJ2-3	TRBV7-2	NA	CASSPYDGYTDTQYF	TGTGCCAGCAGCCCCTACGACGGGTACACAGATACGCAGTATTTT
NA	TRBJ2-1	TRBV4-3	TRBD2	CASSHPLAGGDNEQFF	TGCGCCAGCAGCCACCCACTAGCGGGAGGGGACAATGAGCAGTTCTTC
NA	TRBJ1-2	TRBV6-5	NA	CASSGRGQDYGYTF	TGTGCCAGCAGCGGAAGAGGACAAGACTATGGCTACACCTTC
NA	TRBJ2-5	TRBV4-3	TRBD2	CASSQGDSGSETQYF	TGCGCCAGCAGCCAAGGAGATAGCGGGAGTGAGACCCAGTACTTC
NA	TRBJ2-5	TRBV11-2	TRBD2	CASSLGTRAQETQYF	TGTGCCAGCAGCTTAGGGACTAGGGCACAAGAGACCCAGTACTTC
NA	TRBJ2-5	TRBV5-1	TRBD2	CASSVGTTQETQYF	TGCGCCAGCAGCGTCGGGACTACACAAGAGACCCAGTACTTC
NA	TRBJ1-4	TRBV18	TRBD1	CASSPYTGVGKLFF	TGTGCCAGCTCACCATATACAGGGGTCGGAAAACTGTTTTTT
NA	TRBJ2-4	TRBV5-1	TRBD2	CASSLGIGREGPRDF	TGCGCCAGCAGCTTGGGAATTGGGCGGGAGGGCCCCCGGGACTTC
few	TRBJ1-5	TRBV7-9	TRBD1	CASSPGQDNQPQHF	TGTGCCAGCAGCCCGGGACAGGACAATCAGCCCCAGCATTTT
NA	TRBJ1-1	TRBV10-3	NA	CAISRQVNTEAFF	TGTGCCATCAGTAGACAGGTGAACACTGAAGCTTTCTTT
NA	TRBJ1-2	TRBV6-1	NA	CASSEGGGLRGYTF	TGTGCCAGCAGTGAAGGAGGGGGTTTACGTGGCTACACCTTC
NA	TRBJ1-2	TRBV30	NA	CAWSITNYGYTF	TGTGCCTGGAGTATAACTAACTATGGCTACACCTTC